Reported below is one T cell receptor (beta chain). These data are taken from a study of siplizumab effects on memory and regulatory T cells. Trimming cost V 4 bases and J 12 bases; bases outside gene matches: 17. CDR1 is SGHTA, CDR2 FQGNSA, per germline. The CDR3 length is 15 residues. The table came from immunoSEQ multiplex PCR; TCRdb's copy has only in-frame clones and leaves some out. The sample has about 120,000 clones, 93% seen once. Sequenced sample: non-Treg CD4+ T cells sorted from blood. The chain links TRBV7-2 to TRBJ1-2, with 7 bases matching TRBD1. This sequence was found in a human donor in good health. In nucleotides, the CDR3 is TGTGCCAGCAGCTCCAATCCGGGACAGAAACTTGACAACACCTTC. Translated: CASSSNPGQKLDNTF.